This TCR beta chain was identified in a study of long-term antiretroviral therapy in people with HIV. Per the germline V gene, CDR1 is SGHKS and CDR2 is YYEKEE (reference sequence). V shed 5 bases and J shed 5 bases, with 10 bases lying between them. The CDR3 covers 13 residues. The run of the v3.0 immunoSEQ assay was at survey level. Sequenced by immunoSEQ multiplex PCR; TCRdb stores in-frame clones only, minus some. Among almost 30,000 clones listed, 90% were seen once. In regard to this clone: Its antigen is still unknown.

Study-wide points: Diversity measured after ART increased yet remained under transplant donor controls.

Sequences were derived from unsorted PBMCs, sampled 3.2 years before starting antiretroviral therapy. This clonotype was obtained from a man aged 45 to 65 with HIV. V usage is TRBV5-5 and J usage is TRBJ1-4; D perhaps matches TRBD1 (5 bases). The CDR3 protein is CASRYWGNEKLFF. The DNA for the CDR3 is TGTGCCAGCAGGTATTGGGGGAATGAAAAACTGTTTTTT.